Below are 22 T cell receptor beta chains sequenced from a single sample in a study of T cell responses to AZD1222 COVID-19 vaccine. The table came from immunoSEQ multiplex PCR; TCRdb's copy has only in-frame clones and leaves some out. The sample includes about 150,000 clones, 90% of them seen just once. The specimen was peripheral blood, collected 28 days after the second AZD1222 dose. These receptors originate from an adult who received the AZD1222 COVID-19 vaccine.

The rearrangement uses TRBV7-9 and TRBJ1-5; D gene uncertain. CDR1 is SEHNR, CDR2 FQNEAQ, per germline (reference sequence). The CDR3 covers 14 residues. The V gene lost 5 bases and the J gene lost 6 bases, with 14 bases spanning the gap. This chain's CDR3 is CASSPYGVGQPQHF. The CDR3 DNA reads TGTGCCAGCAGCCCCTATGGGGTCGGTCAGCCCCAGCATTTT.

This sequence joins TRBV27 and TRBJ1-5; 7 nucleotides align to TRBD1. There are 14 residues in the CDR3. The V segment lost 5 bases and the J segment 1 base; nucleotides outside the gene matches: 2. Germline V gene data show CDR1 as MNHEY and CDR2 as SMNVEV (reference sequence). The CDR3 sequence: CASSHRGSNQPQHF. The CDR3 DNA reads TGTGCCAGCAGTCACAGGGGAAGCAATCAGCCCCAGCATTTT.

The CDR3 spells CASSPSDRQLNQPQHF. CDR3 DNA: TGCGCCAGCAGCCCATCGGACAGGCAATTAAATCAGCCCCAGCATTTT. The gene calls are TRBV4-1 and TRBJ1-5, with 7 bases aligning to TRBD1. Losses at the gene ends were 4 bases for V and 4 bases for J; bases not matched to a gene: 10. This CDR3 comprises 16 residues. Germline values: CDR1 MGHRA, CDR2 YSYEKL.

This sequence joins TRBV13 and TRBJ2-7; 7 positions agree with TRBD1. The J segment lost 6 bases and the V segment lost 4 bases, leaving 18 bases of the junction unmatched. This CDR3 contains 17 residues. In germline, CDR1 is PRHDT, CDR2 FYEKMQ (reference sequence). In nucleotides, the CDR3 is TGTGCCAGCAGCTCAGAGGCGTTACAGGGGTCCTTACGCGAGCAGTACTTC. Its translation is CASSSEALQGSLREQYF.

V is TRBV30 and J is TRBJ1-4; no definite D call. V was pared by 6 bases and J by 0 bases, with 2 bases between. The CDR3 totals 11 residues. The V gene's germline CDR1 is GTSNPN and CDR2 SVGIG (reference sequence). The CDR3 DNA follows: TGTGCCTGCGCAACTAATGAAAAACTGTTTTTT. The encoded protein is CACATNEKLFF.

The gene calls are TRBV28 and TRBJ2-1; tentatively, D is TRBD2 (5 bases). There are 15 residues in the CDR3. CDR1 and CDR2 from the germline V gene are MDHEN and SYDVKM. The germline V and J ends were trimmed by 5 bases and 3 bases, with 14 bases remaining between them. The CDR3 DNA follows: TGTGCCAGCAGTCCTCTAGCTGCCGACTACAATGAGCAGTTCTTC. It specifies CASSPLAADYNEQFF.

The V and J genes are TRBV12-3 or TRBV12-4 and TRBJ1-2; D might be TRBD1 (6 bases). The CDR3 covers 11 residues. Trimming removed 5 bases at V and 7 bases at J, with 8 bases between. The CDR3 nucleotides read TGTGCCAGCAGTACAGGGTTTGGCTACACCTTC. Translating gives CASSTGFGYTF.

This chain uses TRBV12-3 or TRBV12-4 with TRBJ2-7; D unresolved. The CDR3 has 11 amino acids. The ends were cut back, 6 bases at V and 1 base at J, with 4 bases in the middle. CDR3 sequence: CASRGSYEQYF. The CDR3 DNA reads TGTGCCAGCAGGGGTTCCTACGAGCAGTACTTC.

The V gene is TRBV18, the J gene TRBJ1-2; no definite D call. This CDR3 contains 14 residues. Germline V gene sequence: CDR1 KGHSH, CDR2 LQKENI. Trimming cost V 6 bases and J 4 bases, with 15 bases left between them. The CDR3 region has the DNA TGTGCCAGCTCTGAGGAGCTAATCACCTATGGCTACACCTTC. It yields the protein CASSEELITYGYTF.

In regard to this clone: The germline gene is not matched at one end of the junction; a read error may be the cause. The V gene is TRBV7-7, the J gene TRBJ2-3; D is ambiguous. This CDR3 region has 15 residues. Germline CDR1 SSHAT, CDR2 FNYEAQ (reference sequence). The CDR3 nucleotides are TGTGCTAGCAGCCCCGGGTTCGCCAGCACAGATACGCAGTATTTT. Amino acid sequence: CASSPGFASTDTQYF.

The chain uses TRBV24-1 and TRBJ1-1; D may be TRBD1 (5 bases). CDR1 is KGHDR and CDR2 is SFDVKD in the germline V gene. The CDR3 sequence is 13 residues long. The ends were cut back, 0 bases at V and 6 bases at J, with 7 bases in the middle. The CDR3 region is CATSDLGGAEAFF. CDR3 nucleotides: TGTGCCACCAGTGATTTGGGGGGAGCTGAAGCTTTCTTT.

The V gene is TRBV3-1 (or the pseudogene TRBV3-2), the J gene TRBJ2-1, with TRBD2 matching over 11 bases. With 4 bases clipped from V and 4 bases from J, the junction kept 6 bases outside the gene matches. The CDR3 runs 16 residues. CDR1 is LGHDT, CDR2 YNNKEL, per germline (reference sequence). The CDR3 here is CASSPRLAGIYNEQFF. For the CDR3, the DNA is TGTGCCAGCAGCCCCAGACTAGCGGGGATATACAATGAGCAGTTCTTC.

The DNA for the CDR3 is TGTGCCAGTATCACTAGAGGGGTTACGAACACCGGGGAGCTGTTTTTT. Its translation is CASITRGVTNTGELFF. V is TRBV19 and J is TRBJ2-2, with D tentatively TRBD1 or TRBD2 (5 bases each). Germline CDR1 LNHDA, CDR2 SQIVND (reference sequence). Trimming left V 7 bases short and J 0 bases short, with 15 bases between. This CDR3 is built from 16 residues.

V gene TRBV6-6 combines with J gene TRBJ2-1; 10 bases match TRBD1. The CDR3 is 13 amino acids. V lost 8 bases, J lost 6 bases, and 4 bases stayed unmatched. The germline V gene encodes CDR1 MNHNY and CDR2 SVGAGI (reference sequence). The CDR3 region has the DNA TGTGCCAGCCGGGACAGGGGTCCCAATGAGCAGTTCTTC. Translated, it gives CASRDRGPNEQFF.

The chain combines TRBV5-1 with TRBJ1-4; TRBD1 aligns across 11 bases. Germline CDR1 is SGHRS and CDR2 is YFSETQ. The CDR3 length is 20 residues. V lost 0 bases, J lost 4 bases, and 14 bases stayed unmatched. This CDR3 is CASSLGREGQGVFGNEKLFF. In DNA form, the CDR3 reads TGCGCCAGCAGCTTGGGCCGCGAGGGACAGGGGGTTTTCGGTAATGAAAAACTGTTTTTT.

The chain employs TRBV27 and TRBJ2-1, with 12 bases matching TRBD2. The junction had 6 bases not matched to a gene; V was cut back by 4 bases and J by 8 bases. The germline V gene encodes CDR1 MNHEY and CDR2 SMNVEV (reference sequence). This CDR3 is built from 15 residues. In DNA form, the CDR3 reads TGTGCCAGCAGTTCCAGACTAGCGGGGGCCCATGAGCAGTTCTTC. Protein product: CASSSRLAGAHEQFF.

The chain joins TRBV5-1 to TRBJ2-3; no clear D gene. This CDR3 spans 12 amino acids. The germline gives CDR1 SGHRS, CDR2 YFSETQ. V was cut by 5 bases and J by 2 bases, with 6 bases left in between. The CDR3 region is CASRAYTDTQYF. The CDR3 region has the DNA TGCGCCAGCAGGGCTTACACAGATACGCAGTATTTT.

The chain carries TRBV29-1 and TRBJ1-4, with 7 bases identical to TRBD1. Unmatched junction bases numbered 6, after V lost 4 bases and J lost 7 bases. CDR1 is SQVTM, CDR2 ANQGSEA, per germline. This CDR3 has 13 amino acids. CDR3 sequence: CSVGEGASEKLFF. CDR3 nucleotides: TGCAGCGTTGGGGAGGGGGCGAGTGAAAAACTGTTTTTT.

V gene TRBV10-2 combines with J gene TRBJ2-4, with 9 bases aligning to TRBD1. Trimming took 8 bases from V and 2 from J; bases not matched to a gene: 7. The CDR3 loop spans 15 amino acids. Germline V gene lookup returns CDR1 WSHSY and CDR2 SAAADI. Here the CDR3 reads CASSTGGSSKNIQYF. As DNA, the CDR3 is TGCGCCAGCTCTACAGGGGGCTCCTCCAAAAACATTCAGTACTTC.

The genes are TRBV29-1 and TRBJ1-2; TRBD1 is a possible D gene (5 bases). The V gene lost 4 bases and the J gene lost 1 base, with 16 bases spanning the gap. Looked up from germline, CDR1 is SQVTM and CDR2 is ANQGSEA. The CDR3 spans 15 residues. CDR3 DNA: TGCAGCGTTGGACGGGCCGGACAAAGTAACTATGGCTACACCTTC. It codes for CSVGRAGQSNYGYTF.

The chain has TRBV25-1 and TRBJ2-2; no firm D call. Trimming cost V 1 base and J 4 bases, with 4 bases left between them. This CDR3 has 13 residues. CDR1 and CDR2 from the germline V gene are MGHDK and SYGVNS. CDR3 loop: CASSEWLTGELFF. CDR3 DNA: TGTGCCAGCAGTGAATGGCTCACCGGGGAGCTGTTTTTT.

The chain uses TRBV9 and TRBJ2-3; 10 bases align to TRBD2. V lost 0 bases, J lost 1 base, and 2 bases stayed unmatched. This CDR3 is 16 amino acids long. The germline CDR1 and CDR2 sequences are SGDLS and YYNGEE. In DNA, the CDR3 is TGTGCCAGCAGCGTAGGGCTAGCGGGAGGCACAGATACGCAGTATTTT. It translates to CASSVGLAGGTDTQYF.